Included here is one T cell receptor (beta chain) sequence, with context. The data are from a study of blood T cell repertoires in COVID-19. There are 14 residues in the CDR3. V shed 5 bases, J shed 4 bases, and the junction held 4 bases outside the gene matches. The germline V gene encodes CDR1 MNHEY and CDR2 SVGAGI. The method was immunoSEQ multiplex PCR; TCRdb's version includes in-frame clones alone and lacks a portion of them. Counted here are about 120,000 clones, 90% occurring once; the ten biggest clones make up 3.5% to 4%. The clonotype originates from a woman between 55 and 75 years old with COVID-19, enrolled during active disease. Source material: peripheral blood. The chain links TRBV6-5 to TRBJ2-3; 9 bases fit TRBD1. The CDR3 sequence is CASSLGQGADTQYF. In DNA form, the CDR3 reads TGTGCCAGCAGTCTGGGACAGGGCGCAGATACGCAGTATTTT.